Sequencing of this TCR beta chain was carried out in a study of T cell changes during pregnancy in multiple sclerosis. The protocol was immunoSEQ multiplex PCR, while the TCRdb copy is restricted to in-frame clones and leaves out a portion. Found here are about 50,000 clones, 91% of them singletons; the top ten hold 9%. The sequence was collected from a female donor with multiple sclerosis, enrolled in a pregnancy study. This material consisted of CD8+ T cells from peripheral blood mononuclear cells, taken after pregnancy.

CDR3 sequence reads: CASGLVRRDNQETQYF. The CDR3 DNA reads TGTGCTAGTGGTTTGGTACGCAGGGACAACCAAGAGACCCAGTACTTC. This chain connects TRBV12-5 to TRBJ2-5; the D gene is possibly TRBD1 (6 bases). With 0 bases removed from V and 0 bases from J, the gap between germline ends came to 11 bases. This CDR3 is 16 amino acids long. In germline, CDR1 is LGHNT, CDR2 FRNRAP.